This T cell receptor beta chain was captured in a study of cytomegalovirus exposure and HLA in healthy donors. The overall study: Roughly 80 million unique TCRs from HLA-typed donors were held in an early data release. Whole-study findings and limits: Per published accounts, TCR beta sequences correctly predicted the HLA-A and HLA-B alleles of most subjects. It was taken for granted in presence/absence analyses that sequencing depth across donors was roughly uniform.

This clone was found a few times. What it recognizes is unknown. The germline V gene has CDR1 SGDLS and CDR2 YYNGEE. The CDR3 runs 16 residues. V lost 2 bases and J 3 bases, leaving 18 bases between the germline ends. The PCR contained 60 Vbeta and 13 Jbeta primers. Original data processing: Among the unique TCR beta chains that a later analysis counted, about 84 million in all, roughly 11 million were shared. Here immunoSEQ multiplex PCR was the method, and the copy in TCRdb shows in-frame clones only, minus some. The V and J calls and clone size are taken from that table; D and trimming were inferred from the DNA. The table lists around 170,000 clones, approximately 80% of them singletons.

The chain has TRBV9 and TRBJ2-7, with D possibly matching TRBD2 (6 bases). The receptor comes from a man younger than 30 in good health and CMV-seronegative. Sequencing used PBMCs. The CDR3 bases are TGTGCCAGCAGCGTCGATCCCGGCGGGGCAGACTACGAGCAGTACTTC. Translated: CASSVDPGGADYEQYF.